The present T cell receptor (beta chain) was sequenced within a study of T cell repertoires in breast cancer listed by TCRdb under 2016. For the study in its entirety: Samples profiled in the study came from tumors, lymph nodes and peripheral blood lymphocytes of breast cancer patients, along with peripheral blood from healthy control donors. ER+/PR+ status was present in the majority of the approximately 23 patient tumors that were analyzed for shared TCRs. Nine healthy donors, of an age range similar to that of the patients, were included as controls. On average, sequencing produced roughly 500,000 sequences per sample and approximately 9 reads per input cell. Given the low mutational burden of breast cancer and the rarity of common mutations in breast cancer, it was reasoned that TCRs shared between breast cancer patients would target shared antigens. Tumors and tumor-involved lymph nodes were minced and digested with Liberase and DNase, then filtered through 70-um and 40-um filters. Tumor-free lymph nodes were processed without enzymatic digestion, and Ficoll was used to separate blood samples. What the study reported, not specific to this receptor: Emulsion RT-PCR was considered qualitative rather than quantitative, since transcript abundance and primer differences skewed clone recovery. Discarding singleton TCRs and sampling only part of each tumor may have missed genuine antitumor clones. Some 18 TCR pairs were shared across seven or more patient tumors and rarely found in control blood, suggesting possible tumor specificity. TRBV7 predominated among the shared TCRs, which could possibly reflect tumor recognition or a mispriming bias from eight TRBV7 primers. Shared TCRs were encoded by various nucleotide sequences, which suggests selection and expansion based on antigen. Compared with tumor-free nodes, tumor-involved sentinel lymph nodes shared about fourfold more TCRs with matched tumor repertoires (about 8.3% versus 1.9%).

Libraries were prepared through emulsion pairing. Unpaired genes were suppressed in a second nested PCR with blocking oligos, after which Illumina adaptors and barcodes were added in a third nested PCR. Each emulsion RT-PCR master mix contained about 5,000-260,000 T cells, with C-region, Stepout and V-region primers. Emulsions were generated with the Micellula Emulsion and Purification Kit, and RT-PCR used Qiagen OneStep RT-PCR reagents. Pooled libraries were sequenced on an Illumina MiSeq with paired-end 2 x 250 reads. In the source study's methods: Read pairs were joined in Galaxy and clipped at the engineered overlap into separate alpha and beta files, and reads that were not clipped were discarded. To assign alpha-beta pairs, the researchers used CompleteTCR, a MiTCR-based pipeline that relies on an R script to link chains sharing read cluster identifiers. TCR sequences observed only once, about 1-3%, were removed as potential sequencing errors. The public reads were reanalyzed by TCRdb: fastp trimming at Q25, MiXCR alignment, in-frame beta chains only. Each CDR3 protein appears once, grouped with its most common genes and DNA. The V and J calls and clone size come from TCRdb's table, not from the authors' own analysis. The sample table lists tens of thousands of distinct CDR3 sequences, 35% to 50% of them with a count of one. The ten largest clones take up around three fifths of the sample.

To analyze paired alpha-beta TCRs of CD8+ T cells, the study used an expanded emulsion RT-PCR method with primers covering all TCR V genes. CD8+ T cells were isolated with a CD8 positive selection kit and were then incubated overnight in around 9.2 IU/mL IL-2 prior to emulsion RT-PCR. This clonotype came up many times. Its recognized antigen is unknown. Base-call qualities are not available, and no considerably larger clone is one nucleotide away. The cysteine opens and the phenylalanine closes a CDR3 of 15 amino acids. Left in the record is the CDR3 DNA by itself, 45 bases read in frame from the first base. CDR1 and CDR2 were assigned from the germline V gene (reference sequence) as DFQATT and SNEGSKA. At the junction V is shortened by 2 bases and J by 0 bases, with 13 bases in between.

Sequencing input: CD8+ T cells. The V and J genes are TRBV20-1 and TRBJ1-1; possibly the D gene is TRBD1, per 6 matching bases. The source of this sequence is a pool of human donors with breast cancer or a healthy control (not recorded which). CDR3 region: CSARFAGALNTEAFF. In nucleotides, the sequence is TGCAGTGCTAGATTTGCAGGGGCCCTGAACACTGAAGCTTTCTTT.